This is a list of T cell receptor beta chains from one sample in a study of blood T cells in healthy people across ages. TCRdb redid the calling of the 5' RACE reads with MiXCR, one entry per CDR3 protein. This sample has 650,000 to 950,000 distinct CDR3 sequences, with approximately 48% found just once. Input material: blood. The receptors derive from a man aged 55 to 70 in good health. CDR3s include the opening cysteine and the closing phenylalanine or tryptophan. D genes are given only for firm matches. Clone size is shown for a subset of rows, as once, few, many or a class of expanded clone.

V gene	clone size	J gene	D gene	CDR3 DNA	CDR3 protein
TRBV12-3/TRBV12-4	many	TRBJ2-7	NA	TGTGCCAGCAGTTCAGACACCTGGCCTTACGAGCAGTACTTC	CASSSDTWPYEQYF
TRBV6-2/TRBV6-3	NA	TRBJ2-7	NA	TGTGCCAGCAGTTACTCGCCAGGAGCCTACGAGCAGTACTTC	CASSYSPGAYEQYF
TRBV20-1	NA	TRBJ2-7	NA	TGCAGTGCCCCTAATCGAGGGGGAACCTACGAGCAGTACTTC	CSAPNRGGTYEQYF
TRBV2	many	TRBJ2-5	NA	TGTGCCAGCAGTGAAGCGCTACTAGGGGACATGGGCCAAGAGACCCAGTACTTC	CASSEALLGDMGQETQYF
TRBV20-1	few	TRBJ2-1	TRBD2	TGCAGTGCTAGAGATAATGGAGTAGCGGGGAAGAATGAGCAGTTCTTC	CSARDNGVAGKNEQFF
TRBV4-3	NA	TRBJ2-3	TRBD2	TGCGCCAGCAGCCAGGGACTAGCGGGAGGGCCCACAGATACGCAGTATTTT	CASSQGLAGGPTDTQYF
TRBV27	many	TRBJ1-2	TRBD1	TGTGCCAGCAGTTTTCAGGGGGACGGTGGCTACACCTTC	CASSFQGDGGYTF
TRBV29-1	NA	TRBJ2-5	TRBD1	TGCAGCTCCAGTGGCGGACAGGGATGGGAGACCCAGTACTTC	CSSSGGQGWETQYF
TRBV28	NA	TRBJ1-5	NA	TGTGCCAGCAGTTTTTTGAGGGGGGCCAATCAGCCCCAGCATTTT	CASSFLRGANQPQHF
TRBV11-3	few	TRBJ2-1	NA	TGTGCCAGCAGCTTAGTGATGCGTGGAAGTAGGGAAAATGAGCAGTTCTTC	CASSLVMRGSRENEQFF
TRBV5-1	NA	TRBJ1-4	NA	TGCGCCAGCAGCCCCCAGACTTCTAATGAAAAACTGTTTTTT	CASSPQTSNEKLFF
TRBV5-6	few	TRBJ2-4	NA	TGTGCCAGCAGCCCACAGGGCTACATTCAGTACTTC	CASSPQGYIQYF
TRBV28	NA	TRBJ2-7	NA	TGTGCCAGCAGGCCCCCGACAAGTAACTACGAGCAGTACTTC	CASRPPTSNYEQYF
TRBV6-6	NA	TRBJ1-5	NA	TGTGCCAGCAGGAACAGGACGGGTAGCAATCAGCCCCAGCATTTT	CASRNRTGSNQPQHF
TRBV6-2/TRBV6-3	NA	TRBJ1-5	NA	TGTGCCAGCAGAACGGGGGGTCGGCACCAGCATTTT	CASRTGGRHQHF
TRBV20-1	NA	TRBJ2-6	TRBD2	TGCAGTGCTAGAGTGTTAGCGGGGGGAAACTCTGGGGCCAACGTCCTGACTTTC	CSARVLAGGNSGANVLTF
TRBV20-1	NA	TRBJ2-2	NA	TGCAGTGCTAGCGGGCACCTAAACACCGGGGAGCTGTTTTTT	CSASGHLNTGELFF
TRBV5-5	many	TRBJ2-7	NA	TGTGCCAGCAGCTTGGACGGCAACTCCTACGAGCAGTACTTC	CASSLDGNSYEQYF
TRBV6-2/TRBV6-3	NA	TRBJ1-5	TRBD1	TGTGCCAGCAGTTACTACGACAGGGGGCCCCGAAGCAATCAGCCCCAGCATTTT	CASSYYDRGPRSNQPQHF